This entry lists 24 T cell receptor beta chains sequenced from one sample in a study of tumor-infiltrating lymphocytes in primary liver carcinoma. From unsorted bulk tissue weighing roughly 17-32 mg, DNA and RNA were co-extracted. With around 450 ng total RNA as template and a constant-region primer, TCR beta cDNA was made. Libraries covering TCR beta were generated through three nested multiplex PCR rounds (using a slightly modified ARM-PCR). With TRBV1-TRBV30 forward primers and a C-beta reverse primer, the first two PCR rounds were run for about 10 cycles each. Each CDR3 protein is one row after TCRdb ran MiXCR on the multiplex PCR reads. This sample yields roughly 80,000 distinct CDR3 sequences, of which 71% are seen a single time; about an eighth belongs to the top ten. The sample taken for sequencing was liver tumor tissue from sampling region 4. Subset reported: tumor region T4, right-lateral pole. These receptors were collected from a woman aged 55-70 years with primary liver carcinoma and hepatitis B virus infection.

Notes on this clonotype: A much more abundant neighbour one base away suggests this may be a read error. This chain uses TRBV5-1 with TRBJ2-1; D perhaps matches TRBD2 (6 bases). Trimming left V 0 bases short and J 8 bases short, with 12 bases between. The germline V gene has CDR1 SGHRS and CDR2 YFSETQ. The CDR3 is 14 amino acids. The CDR3 sequence is CASSLVRESDEQFF. CDR3 nucleotides: TGCGCCAGCAGCTTGGTCCGGGAGAGCGATGAGCAGTTCTTC. Together with reference TRBV5-1 and TRBJ2-1, the CDR3 gives the full variable domain: KAGVTQTPRYLIKTRGQQVTLSCSPISGHRSVSWYQQTPGQGLQFLFEYFSETQRNKGNFPGRFSGRQFSNSRSEMNVSTLELGDSALYLCASSLVRESDEQFFGPGTRLTVL.

The J gene is TRBJ1-5, the V gene TRBV19; D remains unclear. Germline V CDR1 and CDR2: LNHDA, SQIVND (reference sequence). V was pared by 9 bases and J by 2 bases, with 8 bases between. This CDR3 has 12 residues. CDR3: CASQVRNQPQHF. In DNA form, the CDR3 reads TGTGCCAGCCAAGTGCGCAATCAGCCCCAGCATTTT.

Points on this clonotype: One end of the junction fails to match germline, which may point to a read error. V is TRBV6-5 and J is TRBJ1-4, with D maybe TRBD1 (6 bases). CDR1 MNHEY and CDR2 SVGAGI come from the germline V gene. The CDR3 covers 13 residues. CDR3 sequence: CASSYTGYEKLFF. The CDR3 coding sequence is TGTGCCAGCAGTTACACAGGGTATGAAAAGCTGTTCTTT.

Note on this clonotype: One end of the junction fails to match germline, which may point to a read error. This chain connects TRBV6-6 to TRBJ2-7; no clear D gene. Germline lookup yields CDR1 MNHNY and CDR2 SVGAGI (reference sequence). The CDR3 length is 13 residues. CDR3 residues: CASTYSPIEEQYF. The CDR3 region has the DNA TGTGCCAGCACTTACTCCCCCATAGAGGAGCAGTATTTC.

CDR3 loop: CANSEREVYQPQHF. The CDR3 region has the DNA TGCGCTAACAGTGAGCGGGAGGTTTATCAGCCCCAGCATTTT. The gene calls are TRBV10-2 and TRBJ1-5; no definite D call. Germline-derived CDR1 and CDR2 are WSHSY and SAAADI. CDR3 length: 14 residues.

Comments on this clonotype: A read error may account for a junction end that differs from germline. The V call is TRBV28, the J call TRBJ2-1; TRBD2 agrees at 10 bases. The germline CDR1 and CDR2 sequences are MDHEN and SYDVKM. This CDR3 is built from 14 residues. The CDR3 is CVSQASGSKIEQFF. The CDR3 DNA reads as TGTGTCAGCCAGGCTAGCGGGAGCAAAATTGAGCAGTTCTTC. The complete variable domain, with remaining parts taken from reference TRBV28 and TRBJ2-1, reads DVKVTQSSRYLVKRTGEKVFLECVQDMDHENMFWYRQDPGLGLRLIYFSYDVKMKEKGDIPEGYSVSREKKERFSLILESASTNQTSMYLCVSQASGSKIEQFFGPGTRLTVL.

This clonotype occurred a few times. The chain couples TRBV7-9 to TRBJ2-5; D remains ambiguous. CDR1 is SEHNR, CDR2 FQNEAQ, per germline (reference sequence). The CDR3 extends over 11 amino acids. Trimming took off 5 bases at V and 4 bases at J, with 5 bases between the two ends. The CDR3 bases are TGTGCCAGCAGCATGACAGAGACCCAGTACTTC. Amino acid sequence: CASSMTETQYF.

This clonotype was seen many times. The rearrangement links TRBV6-1 to TRBJ2-2; D unresolved. V was shortened by 6 bases and J by 2 bases, with 7 bases between the two germline ends. Germline values: CDR1 MNHNS, CDR2 SASEGT. The CDR3 totals 13 residues. The CDR3 DNA reads as TGTGCCAGCAGCGTATCCAACACCGGGGAGCTGTTTTTT. Translation: CASSVSNTGELFF.

This clonotype occurred many times. This chain uses TRBV5-6 with TRBJ2-5; D not resolved. V shed 5 bases and J shed 5 bases, with 10 bases lying between them. The germline gives CDR1 SGHDT, CDR2 YYEEEE. The CDR3 contains 12 residues. CDR3 amino acids: CASSFNSETQYF. Written as DNA, the CDR3 is TGTGCCAGCAGTTTCAATTCGGAGACCCAGTACTTC.

Comments on this clonotype: This may come from a read error, since a much larger clone is one base off. V is TRBV28 and J is TRBJ2-1, with D perhaps matching TRBD2 (5 bases). The V and J ends lost 8 bases and 15 bases respectively, with 20 bases between them. The CDR3 runs 12 residues. CDR1 MDHEN and CDR2 SYDVKM come from the germline V gene. In nucleotides, the CDR3 is TGTGCCAGCGCTTTATTGGGCGGAGAGGGGTTCTTC. Translating it yields CASALLGGEGFF.

In this sample, this clonotype turned up once. No conserved phenylalanine or tryptophan is present at the end of the CDR3, so a read error is the likely explanation. The rearrangement uses TRBV28 and TRBJ2-5; 7 bases line up with TRBD2. The CDR3 length is 17 residues. Germline V lookup: CDR1 MDHEN, CDR2 SYDVKM. Trimming took 8 bases from V and 7 from J; bases not matched to a gene: 22. CDR3 protein: CASRVVGRASGGGTQYY. For the CDR3, the DNA is TGTGCCAGCCGTGTAGTAGGGCGGGCTAGCGGCGGCGGGACCCAGTACTAC.

The V gene is TRBV4-2, the J gene TRBJ2-7, with a possible D match to TRBD1 (6 bases). The germline V gene encodes CDR1 LGHNA and CDR2 YNFKEQ. The CDR3 is made up of 14 amino acids. Trimming shortened V by 5 bases and J by 2 bases, and 13 bases separated the two germline ends. CDR3 loop: CASSGGGWTYEQYF. Here the CDR3 DNA reads TGTGCCAGCAGCGGGGGCGGGTGGACCTACGAGCAGTACTTC.

This rearrangement joins TRBV10-3 to TRBJ2-3; D ambiguous. The CDR3 has 16 residues. Per germline, CDR1 ENHRY and CDR2 SYGVKD. CDR3 sequence: CTSSESTWRSTDTQYF. The CDR3 DNA sequence: TGTACCAGCAGTGAGTCGACTTGGCGGAGCACAGATACGCAGTATTTT.

This clonotype was detected once. A much larger clone lies one base from this, so it may be a read error. The gene calls are TRBV5-1 and TRBJ2-3; the D gene could be TRBD1 or TRBD2 (5 bases each). The V gene lost 0 bases and the J gene lost 2 bases, with 10 bases spanning the gap. Germline lookup yields CDR1 SGHRS and CDR2 YFSETQ. CDR3 length equals 15 residues. CDR3 nucleotide sequence: TGCGCCAGCAGCTTGGAGGGGAGTCACACAGATACGCAGTATTTT. It yields the protein CASSLEGSHTDTQYF.

As concerns this clonotype: At one end, the junction sequence differs from germline, possibly due to a read error. The chain combines TRBV11-2 with TRBJ2-3; D unclear. CDR3 size: 15 residues. Per germline, CDR1 SGHAT and CDR2 FQNNGV. The CDR3 nucleotides are TGTTCCAGCAGCTTAGAAAGCCACAGCACAGATACGCAGTATTTT. As protein: CSSSLESHSTDTQYF.

At least ten counts were recorded for this clonotype. The gene calls are TRBV6-4 and TRBJ1-2; 12 bases agree with TRBD1. The CDR3 is 14 amino acids. Trimming took 2 bases from V and 8 from J; bases not matched to a gene: 3. Germline V gene lookup returns CDR1 MRHNA and CDR2 SNTAGT. Written as DNA, the CDR3 is TGTGCCAGCAGTGACGGGACAGGGGGCGAAGGCTACACCTTC. It codes for CASSDGTGGEGYTF.

With regard to this clonotype: A read error may produce the germline difference seen at one junction end. The chain links TRBV5-4 to TRBJ2-1; 14 bases match TRBD2. The CDR3 is 17 amino acids. Germline CDR1 and CDR2: SGHNT and YYREEE (reference sequence). The CDR3: CVSSLGTSGSTCNEQFF. CDR3 DNA sequence: TGTGTCAGCAGCTTGGGGACTAGCGGGAGTACCTGCAATGAGCAGTTCTTC.

Comment on this clonotype: A junction boundary mismatches the germline segment, possibly from a read error. This chain uses TRBV7-2 with TRBJ2-7; 8 nucleotides agree with TRBD1. Germline-derived CDR1 and CDR2 are SGHTA and FQGNSA. The length of the CDR3 is 18 residues. As DNA, the CDR3 is TGTGCCAGCAGCAGACCGAAAGGACAGGGCTATAGCTCCTACAAGCAGTACTTC. It codes for CASSRPKGQGYSSYKQYF.

Concerning this clonotype: It is likely a read error, because the conserved phenylalanine at the end of the CDR3 is missing. The chain carries TRBV7-8 and TRBJ2-7; D unresolved. The CDR3 runs 14 residues. Germline assignment: CDR1 SGHVS and CDR2 FQNEAQ. V lost 2 bases and J 2 bases, leaving 10 bases between the germline ends. This CDR3 reads CASSLIRKTYEQYI. In nucleotides, the CDR3 is TGTGCCAGCAGCTTAATTCGAAAGACCTACGAGCAGTACATC.

In its sample, this clonotype was seen once. At one boundary the junction diverges from the germline segment, which might be a read error. V and J are TRBV28 and TRBJ2-3; 8 nucleotides match TRBD2. The CDR3 runs 14 residues. Germline assignment: CDR1 MDHEN and CDR2 SYDVKM. DNA for the CDR3: TGTGCCAGCAGGTTAGCGGGATCCACAAATACGCAGTATTTT. Its translation is CASRLAGSTNTQYF. Full variable domain (remainder filled in from reference TRBV28 and TRBJ2-3): DVKVTQSSRYLVKRTGEKVFLECVQDMDHENMFWYRQDPGLGLRLIYFSYDVKMKEKGDIPEGYSVSREKKERFSLILESASTNQTSMYLCASRLAGSTNTQYFGPGTRLTVL.

As regards this clonotype: With a much larger clone just one base away, this may be a read error. The chain is built from TRBV23-1 and TRBJ1-5, with D perhaps TRBD1 (6 bases). TRBV23-1 is placed among ORFs of uncertain function. The CDR3 is 16 residues long. With 4 bases removed from V and 1 base from J, the gap between germline ends came to 14 bases. This CDR3 reads CASSPHYRESNQPQHF. In nucleotides, the CDR3 is TGCGCCAGCAGTCCACACTACAGGGAGAGCAATCAGCCCCAGCATTTT.

Details on this clonotype: Possible read error: a much larger clone is one base away. The V call is TRBV28, the J call TRBJ1-1; 7 positions match TRBD1. Germline V CDR1 and CDR2: MDHEN, SYDVKM. The CDR3 contains 14 residues. This chain's CDR3 is CASGGTVMNIEAFF. The CDR3 DNA reads TGTGCCAGCGGCGGGACAGTCATGAACATTGAAGCTTTCTTT.

The count of this clonotype is one. The chain uses TRBV20-1 and TRBJ2-3, with TRBD2 matching 10 bases. Looked up from germline, CDR1 is DFQATT and CDR2 is SNEGSKA (reference sequence). With 0 bases clipped from V and 2 bases from J, the junction kept 8 bases outside the gene matches. The CDR3 contains 17 residues. CDR3 bases: TGCAGTGCTAGAGATGGCGCTAGCGGGAGTATCACAGATACGCAGTATTTT. This gives the protein CSARDGASGSITDTQYF.

As concerns this clonotype: Since a much larger clone is just one base distant, this may be a read error. The chain is built from TRBV28 and TRBJ1-5, with D uncertain. The CDR3 contains 14 residues. CDR1 MDHEN and CDR2 SYDVKM come from the germline V gene. The CDR3: CASCFWQEAQPQHF. The CDR3 nucleotides are TGTGCCAGCTGTTTTTGGCAGGAGGCTCAGCCCCAGCATTTT.